The T cell receptor (beta chain) described here comes from a study of blood T cell repertoires in COVID-19. V lost 2 bases to trimming and J lost 4 bases; unmatched junction nucleotides: 7. This CDR3 region has 16 residues. The germline V gene has CDR1 MNHEY and CDR2 SMNVEV (reference sequence). Sequencing was performed with immunoSEQ multiplex PCR; in TCRdb, only in-frame clones are kept and a portion is missing. Among about 330,000 clones listed, over 80% were seen once. What was sequenced was peripheral blood. The origin of this receptor is a man in his thirties or forties with COVID-19, enrolled during active disease. The chain joins TRBV27 to TRBJ1-1, with 10 bases fitting TRBD1. CDR3 in DNA: TGTGCCAGCAGTTTAGGGGGACAGGGGTGGTTCACTGAAGCTTTCTTT. It codes for CASSLGGQGWFTEAFF.